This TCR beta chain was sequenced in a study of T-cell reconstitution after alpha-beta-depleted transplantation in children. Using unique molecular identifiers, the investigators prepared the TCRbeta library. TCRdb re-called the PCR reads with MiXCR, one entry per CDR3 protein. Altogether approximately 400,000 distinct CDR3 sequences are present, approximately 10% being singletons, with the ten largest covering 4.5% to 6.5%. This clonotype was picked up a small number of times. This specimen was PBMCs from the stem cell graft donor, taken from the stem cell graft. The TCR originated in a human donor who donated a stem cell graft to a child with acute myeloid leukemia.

CDR3 coding DNA: TGTGCCAGCACCAAGTCGGGGCCAGACGTAGCCAAAAACATTCAGTACTTC. Protein product: CASTKSGPDVAKNIQYF. V and J are TRBV5-6 and TRBJ2-4, with D possibly being TRBD1 or TRBD2 (5 bases each). V shed 6 bases and J shed 0 bases, with 19 bases lying between them. The germline gives CDR1 SGHDT, CDR2 YYEEEE. The CDR3 length is 17 residues.